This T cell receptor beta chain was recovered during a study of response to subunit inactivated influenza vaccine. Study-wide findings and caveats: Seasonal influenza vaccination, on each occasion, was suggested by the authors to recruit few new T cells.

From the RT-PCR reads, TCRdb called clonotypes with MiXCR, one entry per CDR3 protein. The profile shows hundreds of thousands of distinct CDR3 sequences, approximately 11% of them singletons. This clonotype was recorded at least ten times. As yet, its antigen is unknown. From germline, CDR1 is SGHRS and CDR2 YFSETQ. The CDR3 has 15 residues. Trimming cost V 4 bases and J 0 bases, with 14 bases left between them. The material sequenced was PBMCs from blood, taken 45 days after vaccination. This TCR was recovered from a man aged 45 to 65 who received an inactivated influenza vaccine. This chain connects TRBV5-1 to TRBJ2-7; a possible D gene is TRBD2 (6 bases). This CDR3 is CASSGGLESSYEQYF. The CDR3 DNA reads TGCGCCAGCAGCGGGGGACTCGAAAGCTCCTACGAGCAGTACTTC.